This TCR beta chain was sequenced during a study of blood T cell repertoires in COVID-19. Clones were read by immunoSEQ multiplex PCR, and TCRdb kept only the in-frame ones, dropping some. The data hold 60,000 or so clones, with roughly nine tenths observed a single time. Per the germline V gene, CDR1 is SGHTA and CDR2 is FQGNSA. CDR3 length: 14 amino acids. Germline trimming cut 5 bases from V and 7 bases from J; bases unmatched to any gene: 6. This clone was counted between two and nine times. Sequencing input: peripheral blood. The source is a human donor with acute or convalescent COVID-19. The donor label of this sample is uncertain. V is TRBV7-2 and J is TRBJ2-2; 8 nucleotides align to TRBD1. The CDR3 region is CASSVATGGGELFF. In DNA, the CDR3 is TGTGCCAGCAGCGTGGCCACAGGGGGCGGGGAGCTGTTTTTT.